Included here is one TCR beta chain sequence, with context. The CDR3 is 17 residues long. CDR1 and CDR2 (germline): SGHRS, YFSETQ. J was trimmed by 5 bases and V by 6 bases; bases with no gene match: 18. This specimen belongs to a study of blood T cell repertoires in COVID-19. Sequencing was performed with immunoSEQ multiplex PCR; in TCRdb, only in-frame clones are kept and a portion is missing. The sample lists a few hundred thousand clones, around 83% occurring once. The gene calls are TRBV5-1 and TRBJ2-3, with 7 nucleotides matching TRBD2. Sequences were obtained from PBMCs or T cells enriched from blood (not recorded which). The clonotype originates from a woman between 45 and 60 years old who had been exposed to COVID-19. The CDR3 region is CASTIGAGARVGDTQYF. Written as DNA, the CDR3 is TGCGCCAGCACCATCGGTGCGGGAGCCCGAGTCGGAGATACGCAGTATTTT. Full variable domain (remainder filled in from reference TRBV5-1 and TRBJ2-3): KAGVTQTPRYLIKTRGQQVTLSCSPISGHRSVSWYQQTPGQGLQFLFEYFSETQRNKGNFPGRFSGRQFSNSRSEMNVSTLELGDSALYLCASTIGAGARVGDTQYFGPGTRLTVL.